The source of this TCR beta chain is a study of cytomegalovirus exposure and HLA in healthy donors. Study-level results: HLA alleles were associated with 16,951 TCR beta sequences in a later analysis at 0.05 false discovery rate.

The CDR3 covers 13 residues. V lost 4 bases, J lost 9 bases, and 13 bases lay in between. Germline-derived CDR1 and CDR2 are GTSNPN and SVGIG (reference sequence). Amplification used 60 Vbeta primers and 13 Jbeta primers. This table comes from immunoSEQ multiplex PCR, and its TCRdb copy is limited to in-frame clones, with some not included. Altogether about 130,000 clones are present, nearly 85% being singletons, with the ten largest covering 1% to 1.5%. Concerning this clone: The antigen is unknown.

J is TRBJ1-6 and V is TRBV30; a possible D gene is TRBD1 (5 bases). The specimen was PBMCs. This TCR derives from a boy aged 5-17 years in good health and CMV-seronegative. CDR3 coding DNA: TGTGCCTGGAATCGGCAGGGCGTTTCACCCCTCCACTTT. Translating it yields CAWNRQGVSPLHF.